This T cell receptor beta chain emerged from a study of regulatory T cells in long-lasting Graves disease. Researchers made TCR beta libraries by using iRepertoire HTBI primers and running Arm-PCR on CDR3 regions. TCRdb called the multiplex PCR reads again in MiXCR, with one record for every CDR3 protein. The sample includes a few hundred thousand distinct CDR3 sequences, about 20% seen only once; the top ten take about a quarter. Regarding time point: persistent/refractory GD, antithyroid drugs over 5 years with positive TRAb. From PBMCs, RNA was extracted and then used to make the TCR library. This clonotype has a handful of counts. CDR1 is MNHEY, CDR2 SMNVEV, per germline (reference sequence). The CDR3 is made up of 16 amino acids. V shed 5 bases and J 5 bases; nucleotides not matched to a gene: 8.

This TCR derives from a female donor with Graves disease. The chain joins TRBV27 to TRBJ1-5, with TRBD1 matching 11 bases. Here the sequenced sample was peripheral blood mononuclear cells (PBMCs), taken when the disease was refractory, from a patient treated with antithyroid drugs. The CDR3: CASSKGQGAGYQPQHF. As DNA, the CDR3 is TGTGCCAGCAGTAAAGGACAGGGGGCAGGATATCAGCCCCAGCATTTT.